This T cell receptor beta chain was captured by sequencing in a study of T cell changes during pregnancy in multiple sclerosis. Germline V gene data show CDR1 as LGHNA and CDR2 as YNFKEQ. This CDR3 is 16 amino acids long. After removal of 0 bases from V and 2 bases from J, the junction contained 5 bases not matched to a gene. The table came from immunoSEQ multiplex PCR; TCRdb's copy has only in-frame clones and leaves some out. The data hold approximately 61,000 clones, with 80% to 95% observed a single time. The genes are TRBV4-2 and TRBJ2-7, with 9 bases aligning to TRBD2. The source is a female donor in good health, enrolled as a control in a pregnancy study. The sample was peripheral blood, taken after pregnancy. DNA for the CDR3: TGTGCCAGCAGCCAAGATATAGCGGGGGTCACCTACGAGCAGTACTTC. This codes for CASSQDIAGVTYEQYF.